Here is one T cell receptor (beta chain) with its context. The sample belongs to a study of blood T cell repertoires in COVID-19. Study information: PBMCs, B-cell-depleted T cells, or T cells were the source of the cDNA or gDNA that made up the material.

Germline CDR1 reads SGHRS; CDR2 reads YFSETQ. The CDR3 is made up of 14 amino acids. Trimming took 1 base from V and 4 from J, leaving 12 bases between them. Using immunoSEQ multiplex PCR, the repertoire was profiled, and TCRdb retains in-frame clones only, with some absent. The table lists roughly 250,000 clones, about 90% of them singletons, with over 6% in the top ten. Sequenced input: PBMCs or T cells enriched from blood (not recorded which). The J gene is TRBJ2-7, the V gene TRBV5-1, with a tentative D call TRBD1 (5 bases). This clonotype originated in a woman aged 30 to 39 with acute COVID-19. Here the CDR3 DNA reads TGCGCCAGCAGCTTGTTTGGACACCCGTACGAGCAGTACTTC. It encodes CASSLFGHPYEQYF.